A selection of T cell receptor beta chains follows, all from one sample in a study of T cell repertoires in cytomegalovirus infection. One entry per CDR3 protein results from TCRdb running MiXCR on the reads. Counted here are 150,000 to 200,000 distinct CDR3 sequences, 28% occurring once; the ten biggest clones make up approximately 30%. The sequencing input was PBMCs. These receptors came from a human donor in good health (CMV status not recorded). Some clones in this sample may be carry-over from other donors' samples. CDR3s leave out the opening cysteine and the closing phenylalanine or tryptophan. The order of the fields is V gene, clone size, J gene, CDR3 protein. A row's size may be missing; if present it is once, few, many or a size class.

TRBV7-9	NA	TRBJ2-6	ASSLSQAGANVLT
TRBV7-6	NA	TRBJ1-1	ASSQFKGANTEAF
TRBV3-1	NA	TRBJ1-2	ASSPSMWEGYGYT
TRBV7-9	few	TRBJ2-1	ASSSWGNEQF
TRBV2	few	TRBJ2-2	ASSDSGSNTGELF
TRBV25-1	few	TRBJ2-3	ASSDGGTDTQY
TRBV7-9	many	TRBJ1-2	ASSLAGTENYGYT
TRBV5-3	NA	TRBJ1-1	ASSWGRTEAF
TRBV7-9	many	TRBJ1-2	ASSLGTYGYT
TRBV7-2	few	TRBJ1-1	ASSRQGQVTEAF
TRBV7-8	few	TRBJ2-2	ASSFLGTGNTGELF
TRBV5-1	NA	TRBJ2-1	ASSLLRGREQF
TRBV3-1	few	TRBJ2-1	ASSPRGRGGYNEQF
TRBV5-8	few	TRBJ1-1	ASSLRQAYTEAF
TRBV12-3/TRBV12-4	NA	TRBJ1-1	ASSPDRVGAF
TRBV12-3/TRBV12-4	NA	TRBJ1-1	ASSLRQDETEAF
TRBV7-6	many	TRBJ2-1	ASSFLARNEQF
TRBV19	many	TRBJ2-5	ASSIAGGETQY
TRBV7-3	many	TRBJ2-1	ASSPGLAGLNEQF
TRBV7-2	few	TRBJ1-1	ASSLDPGENTEAF
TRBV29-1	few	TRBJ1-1	SVERRLKNTEAF
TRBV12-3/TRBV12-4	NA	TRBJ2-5	ASSGGDGGGETQY
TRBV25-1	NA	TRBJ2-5	ASSEWRASGETQY
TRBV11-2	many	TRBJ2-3	ASSPRGGDTQY
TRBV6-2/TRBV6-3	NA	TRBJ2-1	ASSKRGGRNEQF
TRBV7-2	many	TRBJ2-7	ASSSTGGRSSYEQY
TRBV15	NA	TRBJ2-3	ATSSGTFGTDTQY
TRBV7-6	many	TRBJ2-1	ASSLYRGSTGNEQF
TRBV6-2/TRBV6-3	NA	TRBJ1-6	ASKPLDNSPLH
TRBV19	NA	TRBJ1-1	ASSPRGPTEAF
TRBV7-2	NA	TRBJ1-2	ASSLATGARDYGYT
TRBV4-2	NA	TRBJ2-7	ASSRTGPYEQY
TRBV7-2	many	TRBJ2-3	ASSLVRTDTQY
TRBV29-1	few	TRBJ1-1	SVGGRQNTEAF
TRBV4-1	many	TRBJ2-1	ASSQEPDPQYNEQF
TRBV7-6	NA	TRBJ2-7	ASSFAGTGSLYEQY
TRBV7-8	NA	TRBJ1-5	ASSSQGTGNQPQH
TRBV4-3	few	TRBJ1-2	ASSQESGEAPLYGYT
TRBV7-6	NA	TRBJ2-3	ASSVNAGGRADTQY
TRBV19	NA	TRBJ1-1	ASSTRGEVNTEAF
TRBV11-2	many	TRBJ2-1	ASSLGTYPYNEQF
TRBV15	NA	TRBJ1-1	ATSREKGRGNTEAF
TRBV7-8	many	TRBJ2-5	ASSVTGTETQY
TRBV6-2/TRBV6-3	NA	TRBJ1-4	ASSYSTRASNEKLF
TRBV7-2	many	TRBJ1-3	ASRGAGNTIY
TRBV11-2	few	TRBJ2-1	ASSHLAPRPGSYNEQF
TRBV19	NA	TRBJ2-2	ASRDPGELF
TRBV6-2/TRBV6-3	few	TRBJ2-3	ASSEGQPYTDTQY
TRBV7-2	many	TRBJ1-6	ASSLTHRVNTSPLH
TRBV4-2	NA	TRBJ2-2	ASSRTREGNGELF